These 15 T cell receptor beta chains came from one sample sequenced in a study of OX40 agonist ivuxolimab in advanced cancers. TCRdb keeps only in-frame clones here, not all; method: immunoSEQ multiplex PCR. The top ten hold around 2% of the sample, which has fewer than 80,000 clones, about 90% seen once. This specimen was CD4+ or CD8+ T cells sorted from blood, taken in a trial of the OX40 agonist ivuxolimab. The receptor set was obtained from an adult with an advanced solid tumor such as melanoma, head and neck, liver or kidney cancer.

This chain joins TRBV6-5 and TRBJ1-2; unclear D gene. Per germline, CDR1 MNHEY and CDR2 SVGAGI. The CDR3 covers 12 residues. V was trimmed by 4 bases and J by 3 bases, leaving 6 bases between them. CDR3 bases: TGTGCCAGCAGTTCCCCCGACTATGGCTACACCTTC. Protein: CASSSPDYGYTF.

V usage is TRBV4-2 and J usage is TRBJ2-7; 9 bases match TRBD1. This CDR3 comprises 16 residues. Germline-derived CDR1 and CDR2 are LGHNA and YNFKEQ. V lost 3 bases, J lost 4 bases, and 10 bases stayed unmatched. Written as DNA, the CDR3 is TGTGCCAGCAGCCACGCTACCGGGACAGGGCAATACGAGCAGTACTTC. The encoded protein is CASSHATGTGQYEQYF.

This sequence joins TRBV15 and TRBJ1-5; D is unresolved. Trimming removed 3 bases from V and 2 bases from J, with 17 bases in between. The germline V gene encodes CDR1 LNHNV and CDR2 YYDKDF (reference sequence). The length of the CDR3 is 17 residues. CDR3 nucleotide sequence: TGTGCCACCAGCAGGGCCCCTACCCGGCTGGGCAATCAGCCCCAGCATTTT. Protein: CATSRAPTRLGNQPQHF.

This chain connects TRBV28 to TRBJ1-4; D gene unclear. Germline CDR1 and CDR2: MDHEN and SYDVKM. This CDR3 contains 14 residues. Deletions cut 5 bases from V and 8 bases from J, with 15 bases between. The CDR3 DNA is TGTGCCAGCAGTGAAACGGGCCAAGGGGAAAAACTGTTTTTT. Its translation is CASSETGQGEKLFF.

This chain connects TRBV28 to TRBJ1-3; D is ambiguous. V was shortened by 6 bases and J by 4 bases, with 13 bases between the two germline ends. The CDR3 totals 14 residues. In germline, CDR1 is MDHEN, CDR2 SYDVKM. The CDR3 spells CASSRPDLGNTIYF. The CDR3 DNA reads as TGTGCCAGCAGCCGCCCGGACTTAGGAAACACCATATATTTT.

V is TRBV7-2 and J is TRBJ1-4; D uncertain. The CDR3 has 15 residues. V lost 4 bases to trimming and J lost 0 bases, with 9 bases between them. Germline CDR1 reads SGHTA; CDR2 reads FQGNSA. CDR3 in DNA: TGTGCCAGCAGCTCTTTCAGAGCAACTAATGAAAAACTGTTTTTT. Translated: CASSSFRATNEKLFF.

V gene TRBV19 combines with J gene TRBJ2-2; D possibly corresponds to TRBD1 (6 bases). This CDR3 comprises 15 residues. In germline, CDR1 is LNHDA, CDR2 SQIVND (reference sequence). V lost 9 bases and J lost 5, with 19 bases in between. The CDR3 sequence is CASKTGSGFTGELFF. CDR3 nucleotides: TGTGCCAGCAAAACAGGGTCCGGGTTTACCGGGGAGCTGTTTTTT.

This clone appeared a single time. The genes are TRBV28 and TRBJ1-5, with 8 bases matching TRBD1. CDR1 is MDHEN, CDR2 SYDVKM, per germline. The CDR3 is made up of 15 amino acids. The V and J ends lost 5 bases and 1 base, in that order; junction bases with no gene match: 4. The CDR3 region is CASSPWTGSNQPQHF. The CDR3 DNA sequence: TGTGCCAGCAGTCCTTGGACAGGGAGCAATCAGCCCCAGCATTTT.

The chain has TRBV18 and TRBJ1-2; possibly TRBD1 for D (5 bases). This CDR3 region has 14 residues. The V end was cut by 8 bases, the J end by 4 bases, with 17 bases between. The germline V gene encodes CDR1 KGHSH and CDR2 LQKENI. The CDR3 spells CASNGGSATYGYTF. The CDR3 DNA reads TGTGCCAGCAACGGGGGTTCCGCCACCTATGGCTACACCTTC.

This chain connects TRBV7-9 to TRBJ1-2; 8 bases agree with TRBD1. The V and J ends lost 4 bases and 7 bases, in that order; junction bases with no gene match: 5. The length of the CDR3 is 13 residues. In germline, CDR1 is SEHNR, CDR2 FQNEAQ (reference sequence). This CDR3 is CASSSSGGSGYTF. The CDR3 region has the DNA TGTGCCAGCAGCTCATCAGGGGGCTCTGGCTACACCTTC.

V is TRBV7-3 and J is TRBJ2-3, with 8 bases identical to TRBD2. CDR1 is SGHTA, CDR2 FQGTGA, per germline. The CDR3 has 18 residues. V was clipped by 4 bases and J by 0 bases; unmatched bases: 12. The CDR3 DNA sequence: TGTGCCAGCAGCTCAGCTACCTCCGGGACTAGGAGCACAGATACGCAGTATTTT. It translates to CASSSATSGTRSTDTQYF. The full variable domain, completed using reference TRBV7-3 and TRBJ2-3, is GAGVSQTPSNKVTEKGKYVELRCDPISGHTALYWYRQSLGQGPEFLIYFQGTGAADDSGLPNDRFFAVRPEGSVSTLKIQRTERGDSAVYLCASSSATSGTRSTDTQYFGPGTRLTVL.

The chain has TRBV6-6 and TRBJ1-2, with D tentatively TRBD1 (6 bases). V was clipped by 6 bases and J by 6 bases, with 23 bases between them. This CDR3 comprises 16 residues. CDR1 is MNHNY and CDR2 is SVGAGI in the germline V gene (reference sequence). CDR3 bases: TGTGCCAGCAGCCCCCGCGGGCAGGGGACGCAGGATGGCTACACCTTC. Protein product: CASSPRGQGTQDGYTF.

V and J are TRBV10-2 and TRBJ1-1; no clear D gene. Per the germline V gene, CDR1 is WSHSY and CDR2 is SAAADI. This CDR3 is 12 amino acids long. Between the trimmed V and J ends, which lost 3 bases and 11 bases, there was a span of 13 bases. CDR3 loop: CASSDFPGEAFF. In DNA form, the CDR3 reads TGCGCCAGCAGTGATTTCCCGGGTGAGGCTTTCTTT.

This chain connects TRBV30 to TRBJ2-6; a possible D gene is TRBD1 (5 bases). V was clipped by 5 bases and J by 4 bases, with 12 bases between them. CDR1 and CDR2 from the germline V gene are GTSNPN and SVGIG (reference sequence). The CDR3 runs to 14 residues. The CDR3 DNA reads as TGTGCCTGGGACAGTTCCTCCGGGGCCAACGTCCTGACTTTC. Amino acid sequence: CAWDSSSGANVLTF.

The V and J genes are TRBV27 and TRBJ1-1; a possible D gene is TRBD1 (6 bases). Germline V gene data show CDR1 as MNHEY and CDR2 as SMNVEV (reference sequence). The CDR3 loop spans 14 amino acids. The ends were cut back, 3 bases at V and 3 bases at J, with 11 bases in the middle. The CDR3 nucleotides read TGTGCCAGCAGTTTCGAGGGGGGGTACACTGAAGCTTTCTTT. Encoded protein: CASSFEGGYTEAFF.